The rows below give T cell receptor beta chains drawn from one sample of a study of T cell responses to AZD1222 COVID-19 vaccine. Sequencing was performed with immunoSEQ multiplex PCR; in TCRdb, only in-frame clones are kept and a portion is missing. In the table there are tens of thousands of clones, 88% of which are singletons. The sequencing used peripheral blood, collected 28 days after the second dose of the MenACWY control vaccine. Receptors were obtained from an adult who received the MenACWY meningococcal vaccine as a control. CDR3s include the opening cysteine and the closing phenylalanine or tryptophan. D genes are given only for firm matches. Size is omitted from some rows. Given values are once, few, many or a class for expanded clones.

d_call: TRBD1; j_call: TRBJ2-7; clone_size: .; v_call: TRBV28; cdr3_aa: CASSLVGAGGSYEQYF; cdr3_nt: TGTGCCAGCAGTTTAGTGGGGGCAGGGGGCTCCTACGAGCAGTACTTC
d_call: TRBD2; j_call: TRBJ2-3; clone_size: .; v_call: TRBV10-3; cdr3_aa: CAISSSGATDTQYF; cdr3_nt: TGTGCCATCAGTTCTAGCGGGGCCACAGATACGCAGTATTTT
d_call: .; j_call: TRBJ1-5; clone_size: few; v_call: TRBV2; cdr3_aa: CASSSRTEQPQHF; cdr3_nt: TGTGCCAGCAGCTCCAGGACTGAGCAGCCCCAGCATTTT
d_call: .; j_call: TRBJ2-1; clone_size: .; v_call: TRBV13; cdr3_aa: CASSSLDGGSYNEQFF; cdr3_nt: TGTGCCAGCAGCTCCCTCGATGGCGGTTCTTACAATGAGCAGTTCTTC
d_call: TRBD1; j_call: TRBJ2-7; clone_size: .; v_call: TRBV27; cdr3_aa: CASSVRDRVYEQYF; cdr3_nt: TGTGCCAGCAGTGTCCGGGACAGGGTTTACGAGCAGTACTTC
d_call: TRBD2; j_call: TRBJ2-3; clone_size: .; v_call: TRBV28; cdr3_aa: CASSPRWGGTDTQYF; cdr3_nt: TGTGCCAGCAGTCCCCGGTGGGGGGGAACAGATACGCAGTATTTT
d_call: .; j_call: TRBJ2-7; clone_size: few; v_call: TRBV24-1; cdr3_aa: CATSDGTGYEQYF; cdr3_nt: TGTGCCACCAGTGATGGGACTGGCTACGAGCAGTACTTC
d_call: .; j_call: TRBJ1-5; clone_size: .; v_call: TRBV12-3/TRBV12-4; cdr3_aa: CASMPGNQPQHF; cdr3_nt: TGTGCCAGCATGCCAGGCAATCAGCCCCAGCATTTT
d_call: .; j_call: TRBJ1-1; clone_size: once; v_call: TRBV12-3/TRBV12-4; cdr3_aa: CASKNTEAFF; cdr3_nt: TGTGCCAGCAAGAACACTGAAGCTTTCTTT
d_call: .; j_call: TRBJ1-1; clone_size: .; v_call: TRBV29-1; cdr3_aa: CSVEEGRGTEAFF; cdr3_nt: TGCAGCGTTGAAGAGGGCAGAGGGACTGAAGCTTTCTTT
d_call: .; j_call: TRBJ1-5; clone_size: .; v_call: TRBV28; cdr3_aa: CASSSMVGESQPQHF; cdr3_nt: TGTGCCAGCAGTTCCATGGTAGGGGAATCCCAGCCCCAGCATTTT
d_call: TRBD2; j_call: TRBJ2-7; clone_size: .; v_call: TRBV7-9; cdr3_aa: CASSALTSGTPEQYF; cdr3_nt: TGTGCCAGCAGCGCCCTGACTAGCGGGACTCCCGAGCAGTACTTC
d_call: .; j_call: TRBJ2-2; clone_size: .; v_call: TRBV7-9; cdr3_aa: CASSPRDENTGELFF; cdr3_nt: TGTGCCAGCAGCCCTAGGGACGAAAACACCGGGGAGCTGTTTTTT
d_call: .; j_call: TRBJ2-1; clone_size: .; v_call: TRBV27; cdr3_aa: CASSLGRRNEQFF; cdr3_nt: TGTGCCAGCAGTCTCGGGCGTCGGAATGAGCAGTTCTTC
d_call: TRBD2; j_call: TRBJ2-1; clone_size: .; v_call: TRBV5-1; cdr3_aa: CASSLGTSGDEQFF; cdr3_nt: TGCGCCAGCAGCTTAGGGACTAGCGGCGATGAGCAGTTCTTC
d_call: TRBD1; j_call: TRBJ1-6; clone_size: .; v_call: TRBV5-5; cdr3_aa: CASSLAGTGNSPLHF; cdr3_nt: TGTGCCAGCAGCTTGGCCGGGACAGGGAATTCACCCCTCCACTTT
d_call: .; j_call: TRBJ2-1; clone_size: .; v_call: TRBV29-1; cdr3_aa: CSVDGPLANYNEQFF; cdr3_nt: TGCAGCGTTGACGGACCCCTCGCTAACTACAATGAGCAGTTCTTC
d_call: TRBD1; j_call: TRBJ1-6; clone_size: .; v_call: TRBV20-1; cdr3_aa: CSASYKGAGNSPLHF; cdr3_nt: TGCAGTGCTAGTTATAAGGGGGCAGGTAATTCACCCCTCCACTTT
d_call: .; j_call: TRBJ2-7; clone_size: few; v_call: TRBV5-1; cdr3_aa: CASSLNLDRRSYEQYF; cdr3_nt: TGCGCCAGCAGCTTGAATTTGGACAGACGCTCCTACGAGCAGTACTTC
d_call: .; j_call: TRBJ2-7; clone_size: .; v_call: TRBV28; cdr3_aa: CASTTLTGAYEQYF; cdr3_nt: TGTGCCAGCACCACTTTGACAGGAGCCTACGAGCAGTACTTC
d_call: .; j_call: TRBJ2-2; clone_size: .; v_call: TRBV5-1; cdr3_aa: CASSPSPGAVRTGELFF; cdr3_nt: TGCGCCAGCAGCCCGAGTCCAGGGGCGGTCCGCACCGGGGAGCTGTTTTTT
d_call: .; j_call: TRBJ2-6; clone_size: .; v_call: TRBV30; cdr3_aa: CAWSGEVRPVLTF; cdr3_nt: TGTGCCTGGAGTGGGGAGGTTAGGCCCGTCCTGACTTTC
d_call: .; j_call: TRBJ1-6; clone_size: .; v_call: TRBV28; cdr3_aa: CASTGRPGSPLHF; cdr3_nt: TGTGCCAGCACCGGCAGGCCAGGGTCACCCCTCCACTTT
d_call: TRBD2; j_call: TRBJ2-3; clone_size: once; v_call: TRBV15; cdr3_aa: CATNIAGDGDTQYF; cdr3_nt: TGTGCCACCAATATAGCGGGAGACGGAGATACGCAGTATTTT
d_call: .; j_call: TRBJ2-5; clone_size: .; v_call: TRBV28; cdr3_aa: CASSPRRRWEETQYF; cdr3_nt: TGTGCCAGCAGTCCCCGGCGGAGGTGGGAAGAGACCCAGTACTTC
d_call: TRBD1; j_call: TRBJ2-2; clone_size: .; v_call: TRBV18; cdr3_aa: CASSAAGDRPTGELFF; cdr3_nt: TGTGCCAGCTCGGCGGCAGGGGACAGACCCACCGGGGAGCTGTTTTTT
d_call: TRBD2; j_call: TRBJ2-1; clone_size: .; v_call: TRBV29-1; cdr3_aa: CSLGLAGKQFF; cdr3_nt: TGCAGTCTTGGACTAGCGGGAAAGCAGTTCTTC